Below, 5 T cell receptor beta chains from the same sample are listed, as sequenced in a study of beta chain features in type 1 diabetes. These receptors' antigens are unknown. Of the isolated RNA, all was reverse transcribed, and so the sequenced material was expressed TCRB transcripts. Some clones are missing from TCRdb's copy, which holds only in-frame ones; the method was immunoSEQ multiplex PCR. The sample contains some 270,000 clones, about a tenth of which appear only once. Overall study findings and caveats: Shortening of TCRB CDR3s, moderate but significant, appeared in all four CD4+ subsets of Type 1 diabetes patients.

Sequenced input: naive CD4+ T cells from blood. These receptors were obtained from a man aged 30 to 45 with type 1 diabetes.

This clone occurred a few times. The chain links TRBV4-2 to TRBJ2-5, with 7 bases aligning to TRBD1. With V trimmed by 0 bases and J by 5 bases, 6 bases remained unmatched. Germline-derived CDR1 and CDR2 are LGHNA and YNFKEQ. The CDR3 is 15 residues long. The CDR3 loop is CASSQELTGRETQYF. The CDR3 coding sequence is TGTGCCAGCAGCCAAGAGTTGACAGGGCGGGAGACCCAGTACTTC.

Only a few counts were recorded for this clone. The junction departs from the called germline gene at one end, perhaps through a read error. J is TRBJ1-1 and V is TRBV5-6, with D possibly TRBD1 on 5 matching bases. The CDR3 totals 13 residues. Germline V gene data show CDR1 as SGHDT and CDR2 as YYEEEE. This CDR3 reads CASSQGQDLSFGF. The CDR3, as DNA: TGTGCCAGCAGCCAAGGACAAGATCTAAGCTTTGGCTTT.

The chain has TRBV6-6 and TRBJ2-3, with D possibly being TRBD2 (6 bases). Germline CDR1 MNHNY, CDR2 SVGAGI (reference sequence). The CDR3 length is 15 residues. V dropped 4 bases and J dropped 1 base, with 12 bases sitting between them. The CDR3 spells CASSFRGGGTDTQYF. The CDR3 DNA reads TGTGCCAGCAGTTTCCGGGGCGGGGGCACAGATACGCAGTATTTT.

This clone was found a few times. The rearrangement uses TRBV2 and TRBJ2-7, with 7 bases that match TRBD1. The germline V gene has CDR1 SNHLY and CDR2 FYNNEI. The CDR3 is 15 residues long. Trimming took 8 bases from V and 0 from J; bases not matched to a gene: 10. The CDR3 nucleotides read TGTGCCAGCGCCCGAGACAGGGCTGACTCCTACGAGCAGTACTTC. As protein: CASARDRADSYEQYF.

This clone was seen more than once but under ten times. The sample holds other DNA sequences that translate to the same CDR3. The rearrangement uses TRBV5-1 and TRBJ1-1, with 7 bases that match TRBD1. V trimming: 4 bases; J trimming: 0 bases; junction bases outside the gene matches: 3. CDR1 and CDR2 (germline): SGHRS, YFSETQ. CDR3 length: 14 residues. The CDR3 nucleotides read TGCGCCAGCAGCGTAACAGGGGTGAACACTGAAGCTTTCTTT. Its protein is CASSVTGVNTEAFF.